This is a list of T cell receptor beta chains from one sample in a study of blood T cell repertoires in COVID-19. Measured with immunoSEQ multiplex PCR; TCRdb has only the in-frame clones, and not every one. The sample carries tens of thousands of clones, about nine tenths recorded once. The sequenced sample consisted of peripheral blood. The source of these receptors is a woman older than 75 with active COVID-19. Both conserved end residues are part of each CDR3. A D gene is named only where the DNA matches it firmly. Rows give clone size only sometimes, using once, few, many, or a class for an expanded clone.

>once|TRBJ2-7|NA|12|TRBV20-1
CSASQEVHEQYF
>NA|TRBJ2-1|NA|15|TRBV18
CASSPPEPDLNEQFF
>once|TRBJ2-3|NA|16|TRBV7-2
CASSLWTTGGTDTQYF
>NA|TRBJ2-7|TRBD1|18|TRBV10-1
CASSESPLLGQDLYEQYF
>NA|TRBJ1-1|NA|13|TRBV30
CAWSVSPNTEAFF
>NA|TRBJ1-2|NA|15|TRBV7-2
CASSPSGGPNYGYTF
>NA|TRBJ1-1|NA|14|TRBV5-6
CASSVSRADTEAFF
>NA|TRBJ2-2|NA|13|TRBV19
CASSRLDTGELFF
>NA|TRBJ1-5|TRBD1|15|TRBV2
CASSEDRGSNQPQHF
>NA|TRBJ2-3|NA|13|TRBV9
CAIWNWTRPTQYF
>NA|TRBJ1-4|NA|14|TRBV4-1
CASSQDRGYEKLFF
>NA|TRBJ1-1|NA|13|TRBV12-3/TRBV12-4
CASSRPRSTEAFF
>NA|TRBJ1-2|NA|13|TRBV30
CAWSVQGMYGYTF
>few|TRBJ1-3|NA|16|TRBV6-1
CASSEGQPDSGNTIYF
>NA|TRBJ2-3|TRBD2|16|TRBV7-7
CASSLGAGGEADTQYF
>NA|TRBJ1-4|TRBD1|17|TRBV15
CATSREPRTGINEKLFF
>NA|TRBJ2-5|TRBD1|12|TRBV13
CASSRTGASQYF
>once|TRBJ2-1|NA|13|TRBV11-2
CASSLQQAKGQFF